This T cell receptor (beta chain) was observed in a study of vaccination and CD4 T cells after COVID-19 (dated 2022 in TCRdb). Study-wide context: SARS-CoV-2 positivity had been established in the convalescent patients by nasal swab PCR, and mild disease was recorded in several of these patients and severe disease in one. The convalescent cohort comprised six males and four females, including two Hispanic individuals, seven Caucasians, two Asians and one multiracial person. Each participant got two doses of either the Pfizer-BioNTech BNT162b2 vaccine (n=8) or the Moderna mRNA-1273 vaccine (n=2). Post-COVID blood samples were collected from convalescent patients a median of roughly 100 days after diagnosis, with a range of about 30 to 161 days. The time from the second vaccine dose to post-vaccine blood sampling had a median of 72 days and ranged from about 12 to 250 days. The cultures were stimulated with overlapping spike peptide pools from SARS-CoV-2 and from the common cold coronaviruses HCoV-NL63, HCoV-OC43 and HCoV-229E. In control cultures, a CEFX viral epitope pool was used as positive control, an HIV-1 Nef peptide pool was used as negative control, or no peptide was added. In ten to eleven COVID-19 convalescent patients and a few infection-naive healthy vaccine recipients, researchers compared the spike-specific CD4+ TCR repertoire from before mRNA vaccination with the repertoire from after. General study outcomes and caveats: Only a relatively small number of convalescent patients were included in the study, and early timepoints following natural infection were not analyzed. In convalescent patients, a median around 86% of post-vaccine SARS-CoV-2-reactive clones were detected only after vaccination, and vaccine-specific priming was suggested by this finding. In convalescent patients, nearly all vaccine-specific clones (304 of 307) were found to be mono-reactive for SARS-CoV-2 spike rather than cross-reactive with common cold coronaviruses. The median count of SARS-CoV-2-reactive clonotypes went up from 20 to 25 after infection to around 38 after vaccination, although the change was not significant.

Per the publication, the treatment or condition label means: roughly ten-day PBMC culture with coronavirus spike peptide pools or control peptides (ViraFEST assay). To expand antigen-specific T cells with peptide pools and then pick out the expanded clonotypes through TCR sequencing, the study relied on the ViraFEST assay. The positive SARS-CoV-2 PCR tests of the convalescent patients were dated from March to December 2020, before the Alpha, Beta and Delta variants emerged in the United States. Some 2 million PBMCs per well were cultured in IMDM with 5% human AB serum and about 9.2 IU/ml IL-2, plus 10 ug/ml peptide pools. On days 3 and 7, half of the culture medium was replaced with fresh IL-2-containing medium. After around 10 days of culture, CD4+ T cells were isolated by negative selection with the EasySep CD4+ T cell isolation kit. Ficoll-Paque Plus gradient centrifugation was used to isolate PBMCs from whole blood, and the isolated PBMCs were then either used fresh or cryopreserved at -140C. Triplicate wells were generally used for each culture condition.

Library construction relied on PCR. At the Johns Hopkins FTIC core, DNA from the cultured CD4+ T cells underwent TCR sequencing with the Oncomine TCR Beta short-read assay. The QIAamp micro DNA kit was used to extract genomic DNA from the cultured CD4+ T cells. The Oncomine TCR Beta libraries from cultured CD4+ T cells were pooled using unique dual indexes and then sequenced on an Illumina iSeq 100. Concerning the study's data processing: Non-productive sequences were removed, and CDR3s that did not start with C, did not end with F or W, or were shorter than 7 amino acids were discarded. The MANAFEST web application identified antigen-specific clonotypes by comparing peptide-stimulated wells against reference wells and other culture wells. To be called positive, a clone needed an FDR below 0.05, an odds ratio above 5, and a productive frequency above 0.1% in at least two of three replicate wells. Clonotypes that were significantly expanded in both SARS-CoV-2 spike wells and at least one common cold coronavirus spike condition were defined as cross-reactive. Similarity between CDR3 sequences was evaluated in R version 3.6.1 using Levenshtein distances (stringdist) and unrooted phylogenetic trees (ape). In-frame beta chains were kept once TCRdb had trimmed the public reads at Q25 with fastp and called clones with MiXCR. Identical CDR3 protein sequences are pooled into one entry, listed with their most common genes and DNA. TCRdb's processing, not the study's, gives the V and J calls here. The sample yields some 15,000 distinct CDR3 sequences; around 59% were counted once. The biggest ten clones account for 12% of the sample.

This clonotype was seen more than once but under ten times. The clone's antigen remains unknown. The record has no base qualities; no much larger clone is one base away. The CDR3 holds 15 amino acids from the cysteine to the phenylalanine. Only the CDR3 DNA stays, 45 bases, in frame from base 1. CDR1 and CDR2 are drawn from the germline V gene (reference sequence): MNHEY, SMNVEV. V sheds 2 bases and J sheds 4 bases, leaving 13 bases between their ends. The clonotype originates from a human donor who had recovered from COVID-19. This sequence uses TRBV27 and TRBJ2-3; the D gene is perhaps TRBD2, on 5 matching bases. The sample taken for sequencing was CD4+ T cells from blood, cultured in vitro. The bases are TGTGCCAGCAGTTTACGGGGTGTCGGTGCAGATACGCAGTATTTT. This translates into CASSLRGVGADTQYF.